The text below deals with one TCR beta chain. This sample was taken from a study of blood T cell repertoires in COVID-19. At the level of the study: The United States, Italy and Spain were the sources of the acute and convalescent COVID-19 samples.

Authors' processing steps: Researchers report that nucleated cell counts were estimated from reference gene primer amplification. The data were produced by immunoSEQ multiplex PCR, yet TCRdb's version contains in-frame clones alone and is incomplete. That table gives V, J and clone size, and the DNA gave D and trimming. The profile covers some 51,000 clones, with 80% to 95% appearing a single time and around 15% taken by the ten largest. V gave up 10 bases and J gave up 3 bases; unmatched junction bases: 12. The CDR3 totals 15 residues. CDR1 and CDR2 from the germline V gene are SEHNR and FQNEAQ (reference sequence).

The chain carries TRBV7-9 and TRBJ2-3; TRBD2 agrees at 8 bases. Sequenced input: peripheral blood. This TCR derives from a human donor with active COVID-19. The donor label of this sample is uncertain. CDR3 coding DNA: TGTGCCACCGTCGGGGGGGGGACAATTACAGATACGCAGTATTTT. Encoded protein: CATVGGGTITDTQYF.